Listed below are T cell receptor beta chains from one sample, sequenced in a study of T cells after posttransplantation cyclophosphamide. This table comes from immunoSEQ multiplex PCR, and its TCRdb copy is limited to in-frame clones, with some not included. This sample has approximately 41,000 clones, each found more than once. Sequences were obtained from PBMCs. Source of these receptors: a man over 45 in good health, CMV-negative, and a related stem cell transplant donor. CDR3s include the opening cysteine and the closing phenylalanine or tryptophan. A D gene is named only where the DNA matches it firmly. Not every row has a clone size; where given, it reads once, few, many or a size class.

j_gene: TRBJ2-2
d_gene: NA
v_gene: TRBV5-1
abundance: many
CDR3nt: TGCGCCAGCAGCTTGGTCAGGTCCTCCACCGGGGAGCTGTTTTTT
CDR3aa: CASSLVRSSTGELFF

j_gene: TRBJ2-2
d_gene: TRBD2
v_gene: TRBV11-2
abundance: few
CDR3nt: TGTGCCAGCAGCTTAGGGGTGACTAGCGGGGCTGCCGGGGAGCTGTTTTTT
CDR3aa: CASSLGVTSGAAGELFF

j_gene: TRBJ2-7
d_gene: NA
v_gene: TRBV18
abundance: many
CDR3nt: TGTGCCAGCTCACCCCCCGGGTTCAGCTCCTACGAGCAGTACTTC
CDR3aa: CASSPPGFSSYEQYF

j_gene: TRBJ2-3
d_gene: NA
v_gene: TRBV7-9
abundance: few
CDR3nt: TGTGCCAGCAGCTTTCGACAGACAGATACGCAGTATTTT
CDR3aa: CASSFRQTDTQYF

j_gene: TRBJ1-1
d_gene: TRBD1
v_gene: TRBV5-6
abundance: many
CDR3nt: TGTGCCAGCAGCTGGGACAGGGCGTACACTGAAGCTTTCTTT
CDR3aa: CASSWDRAYTEAFF

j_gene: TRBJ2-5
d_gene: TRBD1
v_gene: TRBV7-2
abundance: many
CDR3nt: TGTGCCAGCAGCATGGACAGGGGTATGGAGACCCAGTACTTC
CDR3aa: CASSMDRGMETQYF

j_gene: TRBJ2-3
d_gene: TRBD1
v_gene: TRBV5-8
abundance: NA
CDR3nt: TGTGCCAGCATCAGACAGGGTAGTACAGATACGCAGTATTTT
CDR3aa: CASIRQGSTDTQYF

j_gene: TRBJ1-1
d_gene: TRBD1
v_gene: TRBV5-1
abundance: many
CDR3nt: TGCGCCAGCGGTTACAGGGGAAACACTGAAGCTTTCTTT
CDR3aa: CASGYRGNTEAFF

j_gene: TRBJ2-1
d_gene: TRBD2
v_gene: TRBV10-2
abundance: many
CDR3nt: TGCGCCAGCAAGACTAGCGGGGGGGACGAGCAGTTCTTC
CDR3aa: CASKTSGGDEQFF

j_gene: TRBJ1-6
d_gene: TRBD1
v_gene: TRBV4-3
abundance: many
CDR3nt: TGCGCCAGCAGCCAAGACCCCAGGGACAGTTATAATTCACCCCTCCACTTT
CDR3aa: CASSQDPRDSYNSPLHF

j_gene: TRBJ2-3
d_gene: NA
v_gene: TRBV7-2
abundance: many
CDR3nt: TGTGCCAGCAAACTTTTTGGGGGGGCCGGAGATACGCAGTATTTT
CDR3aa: CASKLFGGAGDTQYF

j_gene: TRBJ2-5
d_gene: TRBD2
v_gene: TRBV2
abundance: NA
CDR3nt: TGTGCCAGCAGTGAAAGGGAGTATAGCGGGAGAGAGACCCAGTACTTC
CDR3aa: CASSEREYSGRETQYF

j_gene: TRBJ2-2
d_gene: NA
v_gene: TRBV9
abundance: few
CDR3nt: TGTGCCAGCAGCGTAGGGTCAGGCGCAACCGGGGAGCTGTTTTTT
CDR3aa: CASSVGSGATGELFF

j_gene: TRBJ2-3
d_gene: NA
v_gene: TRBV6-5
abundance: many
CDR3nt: TGTGCCAGCAGCCCAGGAGATACGCAGTATTTT
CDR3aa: CASSPGDTQYF

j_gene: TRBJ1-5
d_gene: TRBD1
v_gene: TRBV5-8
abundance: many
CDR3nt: TGTGCCAGCAGCAGCTGGACAGGAGTTAATAGCAATCAGCCCCAGCATTTT
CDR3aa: CASSSWTGVNSNQPQHF

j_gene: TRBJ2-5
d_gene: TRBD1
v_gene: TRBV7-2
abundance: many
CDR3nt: TGTGCCAGCAGCGAGACAGGGTCGGAGACCCAGTACTTC
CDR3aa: CASSETGSETQYF